Listed below are T cell receptor beta chains from one sample, sequenced in a study of control samples from healthy donors and cancer patients. TCRdb's table, derived via immunoSEQ multiplex PCR, lists solely in-frame clones and lacks some. The table has about 59,000 clones, 92% seen once. The specimen was PBMCs. These receptor sequences come from a man aged 40-50 years with colorectal cancer. CDR3s include the opening cysteine and the closing phenylalanine or tryptophan. A D gene is named only where the DNA matches it firmly. Some rows mark clone size as missing; the rest say once, few, many or name a class of expanded clone.

v_call	j_call	d_call	clone_size	cdr3_nt	cdr3_aa
TRBV7-2	TRBJ2-5	-	once	TGTGCCAGCAGCCGCAACTCCCGATCGGAGACCCAGTACTTC	CASSRNSRSETQYF
TRBV5-1	TRBJ1-5	TRBD1	-	TGCGCCAGCAGCTTGGAAGGGGGCGGGCAGCCCCAGCATTTT	CASSLEGGGQPQHF
TRBV2	TRBJ2-1	-	-	TGTGCCAGCAGTGTGGAGCGAAGCTCCTACAATGAGCAGTTCTTC	CASSVERSSYNEQFF
TRBV19	TRBJ1-1	-	once	TGTGCCAGTAGTATTGAAAACAGGGATTTGGCTGAAGCTTTCTTT	CASSIENRDLAEAFF
TRBV7-9	TRBJ2-3	TRBD2	-	TGTGCCAGCAGCCTCGGACTAGCGGGGACAGATACGCAGTATTTT	CASSLGLAGTDTQYF
TRBV29-1	TRBJ1-4	-	-	TGCAGCGTTGAAGTCCCGGAGCTGCGTGAAAAACTGTTTTTT	CSVEVPELREKLFF
TRBV11-3	TRBJ2-3	TRBD1	-	TGTGCCAGCAGCTTAGGCTGGGACAGGGGGAGCACAGATACGCAGTATTTT	CASSLGWDRGSTDTQYF
TRBV5-1	TRBJ2-7	-	-	TGCGCCAGCAGCGCGGGGGCCCACCTCGACGAGCAGTACTTC	CASSAGAHLDEQYF
TRBV5-1	TRBJ1-1	-	-	TGCGCCAGCAGCTTGGCGGGGGATGTGAACACTGAAGCTTTCTTT	CASSLAGDVNTEAFF
TRBV18	TRBJ2-5	-	-	TGTGCCAGCTCACCAGGGTTGGGGGAGACCCAGTACTTC	CASSPGLGETQYF
TRBV7-3	TRBJ2-7	-	-	TGTGCCAGCAGCCCCACAGGCGTCTCCTACGAGCAGTACTTC	CASSPTGVSYEQYF
TRBV5-1	TRBJ1-4	-	once	TGCGCCAGCAGTAGGACGGCTAATGAAAAACTGTTTTTT	CASSRTANEKLFF
TRBV24-1	TRBJ2-1	TRBD2	-	TGTGCCACCAGTGATTCCTCTAGCGGCTCATACAATGAGCAGTTCTTC	CATSDSSSGSYNEQFF
TRBV5-4	TRBJ2-1	-	once	TGTGCCAGCAGCTTGGGGGCCGGCGGGGCCTACAATGAGCAGTTCTTC	CASSLGAGGAYNEQFF
TRBV3-1/TRBV3-2	TRBJ2-1	TRBD1	-	TGTGCCAGCAGCCAAGATCCAGGGACAGCCCTGTTCTTC	CASSQDPGTALFF
TRBV30	TRBJ1-3	-	-	TGTGCCTGGAGGGGGTCTGGAAACACCATATATTTT	CAWRGSGNTIYF
TRBV18	TRBJ1-5	-	-	TGTGCCAGCTCATCGGGGGTCCCGGAGAGCAATCAGCCCCAGCATTTT	CASSSGVPESNQPQHF
TRBV10-2	TRBJ2-3	-	-	TGCGCCAGCATTGGATCCGGGGGTTTCACAGATACGCAGTATTTT	CASIGSGGFTDTQYF
TRBV12-3/TRBV12-4	TRBJ1-1	TRBD1	few	TGTGCCAGCAGGGGACAGGGGGCGGCTGAAGCTTTCTTT	CASRGQGAAEAFF
TRBV2	TRBJ2-1	-	-	TGTGCCAGCAGTCGACAGTTCAATGAGCAGTTCTTC	CASSRQFNEQFF
TRBV6-5	TRBJ2-7	-	-	TGTGCCAGCAGTTACTCGGGGACCTACGAGCAGTACTTC	CASSYSGTYEQYF
TRBV5-4	TRBJ2-3	-	-	TGTGCCAGCAGTCGCCGTCCGAGCATAGGAACAGATACGCAGTATTTT	CASSRRPSIGTDTQYF
TRBV5-1	TRBJ1-1	-	-	TGCGCCAGCAGATATTTATCAGGGAGTACTGAAGCTTTCTTT	CASRYLSGSTEAFF
TRBV12-3/TRBV12-4	TRBJ2-7	TRBD1	-	TGTGCCAGCAGTGCGACAGGGGCCTACGAGCAGTACTTC	CASSATGAYEQYF